The rows below give T cell receptor beta chains drawn from one sample of a study of T cell therapy after organ transplantation. These receptors lack a known antigen. Assay: immunoSEQ multiplex PCR; the TCRdb copy retains only in-frame clones and omits some. Among approximately 20,000 clones listed, approximately 85% were seen once. The sequencing used CD8+ T cells from blood, collected after autologous CMV-specific T cell therapy. The receptors were gathered from a human patient who had received a solid organ transplant and had CMV disease. Some T cells here may be from the graft donor. Each CDR3 is given with its conserved first and last residue. A D gene is named only where the DNA matches it firmly. Clone size is stated in some rows and not others, as once, few, many or a class when expanded.

clone_size: NA; v_call: TRBV6-1; d_call: NA; j_call: TRBJ1-1; cdr3_nt: TGTGCCAGCAGTTTGATGCTGAACATGAACACTGAAGCTTTCTTT; cdr3_aa: CASSLMLNMNTEAFF
clone_size: NA; v_call: TRBV7-2; d_call: NA; j_call: TRBJ1-1; cdr3_nt: TGTGCCAGCAGCTTCCGGGCAGTGAACACTGAAGCTTTCTTT; cdr3_aa: CASSFRAVNTEAFF
clone_size: NA; v_call: TRBV7-8; d_call: NA; j_call: TRBJ2-7; cdr3_nt: TGTGCCAGCAGCCTCATGACGGGGCTCTCCTACGAGCAGTACTTC; cdr3_aa: CASSLMTGLSYEQYF
clone_size: NA; v_call: TRBV6-6; d_call: TRBD1; j_call: TRBJ2-7; cdr3_nt: TGTGCCAGCAGTCAACAGGGGAATGGGGAGCAGTACTTC; cdr3_aa: CASSQQGNGEQYF
clone_size: NA; v_call: TRBV4-1; d_call: NA; j_call: TRBJ2-2; cdr3_nt: TGCGCCAGCAGCCAAGATCTCCTTGGAGTCCCGAACACCGGGGAGCTGTTTTTT; cdr3_aa: CASSQDLLGVPNTGELFF
clone_size: NA; v_call: TRBV9; d_call: TRBD1; j_call: TRBJ2-7; cdr3_nt: TGTGCCAGCAGCGCGGAACAGGGGGCGCATTACGAGCAGTACTTC; cdr3_aa: CASSAEQGAHYEQYF
clone_size: NA; v_call: TRBV29-1; d_call: NA; j_call: TRBJ2-1; cdr3_nt: TGCAGCGGATCAGATACAGGGCACAATGAGCAGTTCTTC; cdr3_aa: CSGSDTGHNEQFF
clone_size: once; v_call: TRBV13; d_call: TRBD2; j_call: TRBJ2-1; cdr3_nt: TGTGCCAGCAGCCCGGTGGCGCGGGAGAGGAATAATGAGCAGTTCTTC; cdr3_aa: CASSPVARERNNEQFF
clone_size: NA; v_call: TRBV19; d_call: TRBD1; j_call: TRBJ2-2; cdr3_nt: TGTGCCAGTAGTATGGGTCCTGGGACAGGGCGGGACGGGGAGCTGTTTTTT; cdr3_aa: CASSMGPGTGRDGELFF
clone_size: NA; v_call: TRBV10-1; d_call: NA; j_call: TRBJ2-1; cdr3_nt: TGCGCCAGCAGTGAAGGAAGGGGCCATGGGAATGAGCAGTTCTTC; cdr3_aa: CASSEGRGHGNEQFF
clone_size: NA; v_call: TRBV5-1; d_call: NA; j_call: TRBJ2-3; cdr3_nt: TGCGCCAGCAGCTTGAGTGGGAGAACCGACCGTGCAGATACGCAGTATTTT; cdr3_aa: CASSLSGRTDRADTQYF
clone_size: once; v_call: TRBV5-8; d_call: NA; j_call: TRBJ1-4; cdr3_nt: TGTGCCAGCAGCCCTGGGGAAGAAAAACTGTTTTTT; cdr3_aa: CASSPGEEKLFF
clone_size: few; v_call: TRBV4-3; d_call: NA; j_call: TRBJ2-1; cdr3_nt: TGCGCCAGCAGCCAAGACATCGAGGGAGGCTCCTACAATGAGCAGTTCTTC; cdr3_aa: CASSQDIEGGSYNEQFF
clone_size: NA; v_call: TRBV30; d_call: TRBD1; j_call: TRBJ1-3; cdr3_nt: TGTGCCTGGAGTCCGGGACAGCGAAACACCATATATTTT; cdr3_aa: CAWSPGQRNTIYF
clone_size: NA; v_call: TRBV27; d_call: NA; j_call: TRBJ1-2; cdr3_nt: TGTGCCAGCAGTCTAAGCGGGGCCAGTCAAGGCTATGGCTACACCTTC; cdr3_aa: CASSLSGASQGYGYTF
clone_size: NA; v_call: TRBV7-2; d_call: NA; j_call: TRBJ1-6; cdr3_nt: TGTGCCAGCAGCCCTAGGCCGGGTCAGCAGGGTTCACCCCTCCACTTT; cdr3_aa: CASSPRPGQQGSPLHF
clone_size: NA; v_call: TRBV27; d_call: NA; j_call: TRBJ1-2; cdr3_nt: TGTGCCAGCAGTTTAGGAGCACCGTCCGGCTACACCTTC; cdr3_aa: CASSLGAPSGYTF
clone_size: NA; v_call: TRBV5-8; d_call: NA; j_call: TRBJ2-7; cdr3_nt: TGTGCCAGCAGCTTGATAGGGAGTAGCGACGAGCAGTACTTC; cdr3_aa: CASSLIGSSDEQYF
clone_size: NA; v_call: TRBV6-4; d_call: TRBD1; j_call: TRBJ1-1; cdr3_nt: TGTGCCAGCAGTTACACGACAGGGGCGAACACTGAAGCTTTCTTT; cdr3_aa: CASSYTTGANTEAFF
clone_size: NA; v_call: TRBV5-1; d_call: TRBD2; j_call: TRBJ2-2; cdr3_nt: TGCGCCAGCAGCTTGGCTCCTAGCGGGGTTTCCCTGAACACCGGGGAGCTGTTTTTT; cdr3_aa: CASSLAPSGVSLNTGELFF
clone_size: NA; v_call: TRBV2; d_call: TRBD2; j_call: TRBJ2-7; cdr3_nt: TGTGCCAGCACCCGGGTGGCTAGCGGGTACCAGGACGAGCAGTACTTC; cdr3_aa: CASTRVASGYQDEQYF
clone_size: NA; v_call: TRBV27; d_call: NA; j_call: TRBJ2-2; cdr3_nt: TGTGCCAGCAGTTTAATAGGAAGGACCGACACCGGGGAGCTGTTTTTT; cdr3_aa: CASSLIGRTDTGELFF
clone_size: NA; v_call: TRBV6-1; d_call: NA; j_call: TRBJ2-5; cdr3_nt: TGTGCCAGCAGTCCTAGGGAGGAAGAGACCCAGTACTTC; cdr3_aa: CASSPREEETQYF
clone_size: NA; v_call: TRBV27; d_call: NA; j_call: TRBJ2-1; cdr3_nt: TGTGCCAGCAGTTCGCCATATCTCATCGCAGGGAACCGGGACAATGAGCAGTTCTTC; cdr3_aa: CASSSPYLIAGNRDNEQFF
clone_size: NA; v_call: TRBV11-3; d_call: TRBD2; j_call: TRBJ2-1; cdr3_nt: TGTGCCAGCAGCTCGACTAGCGGGAGGAACGGTGAGCAGTTCTTC; cdr3_aa: CASSSTSGRNGEQFF
clone_size: NA; v_call: TRBV23-1; d_call: TRBD2; j_call: TRBJ2-5; cdr3_nt: TGCGCCAGCAGTCACTGTCCCGGGACTAGCGGGAGGTACCAAGAGACCCAGTACTTC; cdr3_aa: CASSHCPGTSGRYQETQYF
clone_size: NA; v_call: TRBV7-9; d_call: NA; j_call: TRBJ1-1; cdr3_nt: TGTGCCAGCAGCTTGGAGGTGAGGACTGAAGCTTTCTTT; cdr3_aa: CASSLEVRTEAFF
clone_size: NA; v_call: TRBV30; d_call: TRBD1; j_call: TRBJ1-2; cdr3_nt: TGTGCCTGGAGTGGAGGACAGGGGGCTGGCTACACCTTC; cdr3_aa: CAWSGGQGAGYTF
clone_size: NA; v_call: TRBV6-5; d_call: NA; j_call: TRBJ2-3; cdr3_nt: TGTGCCAGCAGTCGGGGGGCAGAAACAGATACGCAGTATTTT; cdr3_aa: CASSRGAETDTQYF
clone_size: NA; v_call: TRBV13; d_call: NA; j_call: TRBJ2-5; cdr3_nt: TGTGCCAGCAGCCCCAAGGCTTACGCGGGGGAGACCCAGTACTTC; cdr3_aa: CASSPKAYAGETQYF
clone_size: NA; v_call: TRBV5-1; d_call: TRBD1; j_call: TRBJ2-7; cdr3_nt: TGCGCCAGCAGCTTGGCGGGACAGGGGTCCTACGAGCAGTACTTC; cdr3_aa: CASSLAGQGSYEQYF